This T cell receptor beta chain was identified during a study of control samples from healthy donors and cancer patients. Germline-derived CDR1 and CDR2 are SGHRS and YFSETQ. The length of the CDR3 is 18 residues. V was trimmed by 2 bases and J by 2 bases, leaving 22 bases between them. Assay: immunoSEQ multiplex PCR; the TCRdb copy retains only in-frame clones and omits some. The sample yields 95,000 to 150,000 clones, approximately 92% seen once. Material for sequencing was PBMCs. The receptor's source is a man older than 75 with head and neck cancer. The chain recombines TRBV5-1 with TRBJ1-1, with unresolved D. This CDR3 reads CASSFRVGAARANTEAFF. CDR3 nucleotide sequence: TGCGCCAGCAGCTTTCGGGTTGGAGCAGCCAGAGCTAACACTGAAGCTTTCTTT.